Here is one T cell receptor beta chain with its context. Its cognate antigen is unknown. The data were obtained in a study of CD8 T cells in ankylosing spondylitis. The CDR3 length is 19 residues. Trimming cost V 0 bases and J 2 bases; bases outside gene matches: 18. Germline V gene sequence: CDR1 DFQATT, CDR2 SNEGSKA (reference sequence). The study's findings and limits: In reactive arthritis synovial fluid and blood, some motif variants had been reported before. CD8+ cells made up the disease-linked clones, which were relatively rare in peripheral blood. Within ankylosing spondylitis blood, a TCR beta motif made up of seven to nine highly homologous variants appeared to be characteristic. Reports say disease-linked clones showed up significantly more in matched ankylosing spondylitis synovial fluid.

TCRdb ran MiXCR on the 5' RACE reads and lists one entry per CDR3 protein. The data show 100,000 to 150,000 distinct CDR3 sequences, with around 15% seen just once and almost 3% held by the top ten. The sample taken for sequencing was blood, either unsorted or a sorted T cell fraction (not recorded which). This sequence was found in a female donor with ankylosing spondylitis or in good health (not recorded which). The chain employs TRBV20-1 and TRBJ2-5; TRBD2 matches at 7 bases. CDR3 residues: CSARDPNPGPSGTQETQYF. The CDR3 coding sequence is TGCAGTGCTAGAGATCCGAACCCTGGGCCTAGCGGCACTCAAGAGACCCAGTACTTC.